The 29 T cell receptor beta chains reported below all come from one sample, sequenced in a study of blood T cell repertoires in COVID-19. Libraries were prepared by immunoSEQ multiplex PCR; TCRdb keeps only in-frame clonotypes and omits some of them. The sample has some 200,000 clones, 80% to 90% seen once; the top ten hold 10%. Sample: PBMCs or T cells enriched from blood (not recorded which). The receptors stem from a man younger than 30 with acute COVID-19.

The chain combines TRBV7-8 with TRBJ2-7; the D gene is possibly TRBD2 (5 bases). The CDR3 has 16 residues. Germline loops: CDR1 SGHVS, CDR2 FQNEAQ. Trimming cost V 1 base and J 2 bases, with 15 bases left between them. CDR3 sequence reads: CASSLGRDRGTYEQYF. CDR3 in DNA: TGTGCCAGCAGCTTAGGTAGGGATCGGGGAACCTACGAGCAGTACTTC.

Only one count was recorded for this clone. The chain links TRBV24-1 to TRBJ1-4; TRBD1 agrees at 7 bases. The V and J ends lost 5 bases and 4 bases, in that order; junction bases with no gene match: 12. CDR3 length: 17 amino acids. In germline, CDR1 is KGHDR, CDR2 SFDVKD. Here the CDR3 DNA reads TGTGCCACCAGTGCCGCCGAAGAGGGGGCGGATAATGAAAAACTGTTTTTT. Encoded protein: CATSAAEEGADNEKLFF.

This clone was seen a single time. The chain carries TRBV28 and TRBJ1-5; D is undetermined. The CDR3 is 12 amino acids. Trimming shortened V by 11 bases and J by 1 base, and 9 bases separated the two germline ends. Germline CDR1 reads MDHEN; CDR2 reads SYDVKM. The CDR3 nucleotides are TGTGCCGGGAGCTGGAGCAATCAGCCCCAGCATTTT. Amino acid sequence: CAGSWSNQPQHF. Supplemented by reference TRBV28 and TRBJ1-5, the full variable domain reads DVKVTQSSRYLVKRTGEKVFLECVQDMDHENMFWYRQDPGLGLRLIYFSYDVKMKEKGDIPEGYSVSREKKERFSLILESASTNQTSMYLCAGSWSNQPQHFGDGTRLSIL.

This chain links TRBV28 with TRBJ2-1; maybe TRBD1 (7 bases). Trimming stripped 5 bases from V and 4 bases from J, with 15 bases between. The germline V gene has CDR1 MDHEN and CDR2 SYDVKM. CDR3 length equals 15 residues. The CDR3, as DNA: TGTGCCAGCAGTCCAGCAGGGGGGACTTACAATGAGCAGTTCTTC. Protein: CASSPAGGTYNEQFF.

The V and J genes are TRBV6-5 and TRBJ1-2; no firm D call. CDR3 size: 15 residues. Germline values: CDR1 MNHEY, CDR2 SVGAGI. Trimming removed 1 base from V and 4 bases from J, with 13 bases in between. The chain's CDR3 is CASSYFSAGVYGYTF. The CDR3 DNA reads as TGTGCCAGCAGTTACTTCTCGGCGGGAGTCTATGGCTACACCTTC.

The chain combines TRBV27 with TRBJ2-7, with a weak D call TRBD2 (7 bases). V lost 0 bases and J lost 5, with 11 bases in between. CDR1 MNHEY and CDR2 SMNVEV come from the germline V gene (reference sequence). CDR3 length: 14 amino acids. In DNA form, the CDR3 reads TGTGCCAGCAGTTTATCGCTGCGGGGGCACGAGCAGTACTTC. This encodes CASSLSLRGHEQYF.

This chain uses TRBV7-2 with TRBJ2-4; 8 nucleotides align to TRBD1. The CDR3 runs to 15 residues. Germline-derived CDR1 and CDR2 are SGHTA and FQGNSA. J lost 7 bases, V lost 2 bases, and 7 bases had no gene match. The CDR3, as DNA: TGTGCCAGCAGCTTACGGACAGGGTTGGGCAACATTCAGTACTTC. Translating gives CASSLRTGLGNIQYF.

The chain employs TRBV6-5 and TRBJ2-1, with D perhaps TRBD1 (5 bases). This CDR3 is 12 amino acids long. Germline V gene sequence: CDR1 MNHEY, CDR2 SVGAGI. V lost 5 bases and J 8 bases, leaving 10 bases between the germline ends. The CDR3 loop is CASSRQGHEQFF. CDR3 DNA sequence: TGTGCCAGCAGTCGTCAGGGCCATGAGCAGTTCTTC.

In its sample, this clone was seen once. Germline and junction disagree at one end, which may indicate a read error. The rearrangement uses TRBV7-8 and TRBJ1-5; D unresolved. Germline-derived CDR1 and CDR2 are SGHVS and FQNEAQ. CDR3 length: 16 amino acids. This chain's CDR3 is CASSLQRNLVNQPQHF. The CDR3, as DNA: TGTGCCAGCAGCTTGCAACGGAACCTAGTAAATCAACCCCAGCATTTT.

The CDR3 DNA reads as TGTGCCATCAGTGACGGACAGGGCGCGGACTATGGCTACACCTTC. Amino acids: CAISDGQGADYGYTF. This sequence joins TRBV10-3 and TRBJ1-2; TRBD1 aligns across 8 bases. Per the germline V gene, CDR1 is ENHRY and CDR2 is SYGVKD. CDR3 length: 15 residues. The junction had 6 bases not matched to a gene; V was cut back by 3 bases and J by 3 bases.

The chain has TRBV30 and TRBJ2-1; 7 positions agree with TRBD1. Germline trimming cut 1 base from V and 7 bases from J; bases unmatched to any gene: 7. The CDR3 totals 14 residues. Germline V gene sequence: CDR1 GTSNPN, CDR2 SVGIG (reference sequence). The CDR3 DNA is TGTGCCTGGAGTGCTCAGTTGACAGGGAATGAGCAGTTCTTC. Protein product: CAWSAQLTGNEQFF.

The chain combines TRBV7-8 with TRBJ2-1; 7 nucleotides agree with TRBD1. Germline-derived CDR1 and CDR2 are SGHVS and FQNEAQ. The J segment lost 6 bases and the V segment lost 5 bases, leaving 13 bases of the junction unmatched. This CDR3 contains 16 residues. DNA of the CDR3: TGTGCCAGCAGCGTTGCCCGGGACAGTGGGGTCAATGAGCAGTTCTTC. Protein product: CASSVARDSGVNEQFF.

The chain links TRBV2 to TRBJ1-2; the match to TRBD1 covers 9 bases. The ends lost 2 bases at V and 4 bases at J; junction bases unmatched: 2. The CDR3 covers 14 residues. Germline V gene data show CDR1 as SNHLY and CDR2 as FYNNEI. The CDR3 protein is CASSETGGSYGYTF. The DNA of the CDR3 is TGTGCCAGCAGTGAAACAGGGGGCTCCTATGGCTACACCTTC.

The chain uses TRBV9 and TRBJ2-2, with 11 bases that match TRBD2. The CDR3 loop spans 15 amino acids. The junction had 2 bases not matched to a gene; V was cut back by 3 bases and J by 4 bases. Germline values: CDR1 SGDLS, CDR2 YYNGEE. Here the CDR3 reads CASSGGLAVTGELFF. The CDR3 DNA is TGTGCCAGCAGCGGGGGACTAGCGGTCACCGGGGAGCTGTTTTTT.

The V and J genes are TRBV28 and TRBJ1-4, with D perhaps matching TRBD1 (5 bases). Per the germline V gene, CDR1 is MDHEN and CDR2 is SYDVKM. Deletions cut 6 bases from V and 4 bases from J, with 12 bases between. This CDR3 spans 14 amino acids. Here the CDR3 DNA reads TGTGCCAGCAGCCCAGGGTCCGTTAATGAAAAACTGTTTTTT. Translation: CASSPGSVNEKLFF.

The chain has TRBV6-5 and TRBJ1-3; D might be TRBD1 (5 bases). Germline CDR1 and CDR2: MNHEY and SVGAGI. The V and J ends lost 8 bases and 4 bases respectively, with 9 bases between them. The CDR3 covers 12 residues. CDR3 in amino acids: CASSGGGNTIYF. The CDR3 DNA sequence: TGTGCCAGCTCCGGGGGGGGAAACACCATATATTTT.

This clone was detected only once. CDR3 protein: CASSQGLAGYEQYF. CDR3 bases: TGTGCCAGCAGCCAGGGACTAGCGGGTTACGAGCAGTACTTC. The chain couples TRBV6-2 or TRBV6-3 to TRBJ2-7, with 12 positions matching TRBD2. This CDR3 spans 14 amino acids. After removal of 6 bases from V and 4 bases from J, the junction contained 4 bases not matched to a gene. The germline CDR1 and CDR2 sequences are MNHEY and SVGEGT.

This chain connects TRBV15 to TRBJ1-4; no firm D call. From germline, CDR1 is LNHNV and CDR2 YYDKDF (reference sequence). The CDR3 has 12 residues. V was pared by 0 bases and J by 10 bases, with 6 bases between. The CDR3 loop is CATSRDSGKLFF. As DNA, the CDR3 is TGTGCCACCAGCAGAGATAGTGGAAAACTGTTTTTT.

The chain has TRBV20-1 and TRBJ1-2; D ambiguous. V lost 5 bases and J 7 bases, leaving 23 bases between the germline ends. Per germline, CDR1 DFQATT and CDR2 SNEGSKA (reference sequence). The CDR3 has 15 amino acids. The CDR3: CSAGEPLRVEGGYTF. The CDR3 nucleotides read TGCAGTGCTGGTGAGCCCCTCCGGGTCGAGGGTGGCTACACCTTC.

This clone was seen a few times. This chain's CDR3 is CASSSWGQGRYYGYTF. The CDR3 DNA reads as TGTGCCAGCAGCTCCTGGGGACAGGGGCGGTACTATGGCTACACCTTC. V gene TRBV7-2 combines with J gene TRBJ1-2; 10 nucleotides line up with TRBD1. The CDR3 extends over 16 amino acids. Germline V lookup: CDR1 SGHTA, CDR2 FQGNSA. V lost 4 bases and J lost 3; bases outside the gene matches: 8.

The CDR3 region is CASSETGTGVGYTF. CDR3 DNA sequence: TGTGCCAGCAGCGAGACCGGGACAGGGGTCGGCTACACCTTC. The chain recombines TRBV7-6 with TRBJ1-2, with 10 bases fitting TRBD1. The CDR3 consists of 14 residues. Germline V gene data show CDR1 as SGHVS and CDR2 as FNYEAQ. V lost 5 bases to trimming and J lost 8 bases; unmatched junction nucleotides: 8.

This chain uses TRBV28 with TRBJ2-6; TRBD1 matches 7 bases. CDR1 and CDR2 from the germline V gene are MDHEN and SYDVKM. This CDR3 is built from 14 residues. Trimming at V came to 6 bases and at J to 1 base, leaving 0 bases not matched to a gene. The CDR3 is CASRDRSGANVLTF. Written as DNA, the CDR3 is TGTGCCAGCAGGGACAGGTCTGGGGCCAACGTCCTGACTTTC.

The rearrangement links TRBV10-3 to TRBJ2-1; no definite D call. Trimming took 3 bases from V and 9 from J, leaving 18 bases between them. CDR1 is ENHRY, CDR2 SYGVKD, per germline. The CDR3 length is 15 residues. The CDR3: CAISEEVPGSTEQFF. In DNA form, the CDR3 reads TGTGCCATCAGTGAAGAAGTCCCTGGCTCCACTGAGCAGTTCTTC.

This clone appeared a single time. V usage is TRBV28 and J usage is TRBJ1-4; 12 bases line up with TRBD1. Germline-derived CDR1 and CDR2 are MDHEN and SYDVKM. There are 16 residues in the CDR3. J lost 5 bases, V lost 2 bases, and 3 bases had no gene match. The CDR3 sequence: CASSLGTGGTNEKLFF. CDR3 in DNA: TGTGCCAGCAGTTTAGGGACAGGGGGCACCAATGAAAAACTGTTTTTT.

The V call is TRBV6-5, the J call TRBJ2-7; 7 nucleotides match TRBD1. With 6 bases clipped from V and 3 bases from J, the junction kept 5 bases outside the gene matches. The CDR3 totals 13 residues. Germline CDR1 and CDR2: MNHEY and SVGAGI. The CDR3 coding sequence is TGTGCCAGCAGCGACAGGGCCGGCTACGAGCAGTACTTC. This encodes CASSDRAGYEQYF.

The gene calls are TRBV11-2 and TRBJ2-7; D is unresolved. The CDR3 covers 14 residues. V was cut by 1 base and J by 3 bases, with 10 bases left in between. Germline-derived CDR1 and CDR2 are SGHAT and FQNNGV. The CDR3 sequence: CASSLGRSHYEQYF. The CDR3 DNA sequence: TGTGCCAGCAGCTTAGGTCGCTCACACTACGAGCAGTACTTC.

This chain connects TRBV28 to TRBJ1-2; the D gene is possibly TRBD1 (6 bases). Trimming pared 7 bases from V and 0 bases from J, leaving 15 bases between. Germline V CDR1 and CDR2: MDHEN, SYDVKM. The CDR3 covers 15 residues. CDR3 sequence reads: CASNPGAPTNYGYTF. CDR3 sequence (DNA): TGTGCCAGCAACCCAGGGGCCCCTACTAACTATGGCTACACCTTC.

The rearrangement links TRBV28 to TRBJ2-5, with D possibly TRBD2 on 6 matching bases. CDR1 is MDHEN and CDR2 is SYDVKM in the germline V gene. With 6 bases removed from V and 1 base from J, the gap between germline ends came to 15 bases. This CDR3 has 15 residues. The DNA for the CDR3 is TGTGCCAGCAGCAATAGACTAGGCCCCCAAGAGACCCAGTACTTC. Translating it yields CASSNRLGPQETQYF.

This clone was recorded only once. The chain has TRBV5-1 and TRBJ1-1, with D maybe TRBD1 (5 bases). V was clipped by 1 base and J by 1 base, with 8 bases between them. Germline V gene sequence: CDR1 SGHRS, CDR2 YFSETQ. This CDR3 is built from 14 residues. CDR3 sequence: CASSLRQGNTEAFF. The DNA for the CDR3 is TGCGCCAGCAGCTTGCGGCAGGGGAACACTGAAGCTTTCTTT.